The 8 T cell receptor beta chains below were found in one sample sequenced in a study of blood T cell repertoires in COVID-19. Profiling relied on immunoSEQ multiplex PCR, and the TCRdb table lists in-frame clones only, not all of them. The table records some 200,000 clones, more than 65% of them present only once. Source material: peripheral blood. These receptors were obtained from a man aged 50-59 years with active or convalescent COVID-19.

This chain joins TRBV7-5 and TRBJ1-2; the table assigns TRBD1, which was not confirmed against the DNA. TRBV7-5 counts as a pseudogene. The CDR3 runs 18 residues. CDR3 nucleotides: TGTGTCAGAAGCTCGGCCACAGGGGGCGTACGAGCTAACTATGGCTACACCTTC. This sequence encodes CVRSSATGGVRANYGYTF.

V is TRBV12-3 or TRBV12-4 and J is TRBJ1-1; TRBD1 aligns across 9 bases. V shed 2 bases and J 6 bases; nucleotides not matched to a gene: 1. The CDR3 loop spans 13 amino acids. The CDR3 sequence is CASSLRDRAEAFF. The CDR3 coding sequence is TGTGCCAGCAGTTTACGGGACAGGGCTGAAGCTTTCTTT.

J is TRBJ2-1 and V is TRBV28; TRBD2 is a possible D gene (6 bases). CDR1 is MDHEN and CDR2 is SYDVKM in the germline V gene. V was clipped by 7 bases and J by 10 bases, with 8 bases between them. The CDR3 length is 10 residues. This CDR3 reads CASTGVEQFF. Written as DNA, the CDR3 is TGTGCCAGCACGGGAGTGGAGCAGTTCTTC.

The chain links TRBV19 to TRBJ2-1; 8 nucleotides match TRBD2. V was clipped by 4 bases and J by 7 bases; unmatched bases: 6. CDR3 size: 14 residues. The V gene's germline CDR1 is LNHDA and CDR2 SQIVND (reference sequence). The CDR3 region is CASSRGLAGNEQFF. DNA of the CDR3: TGTGCCAGTAGTAGAGGACTAGCAGGGAATGAGCAGTTCTTC.

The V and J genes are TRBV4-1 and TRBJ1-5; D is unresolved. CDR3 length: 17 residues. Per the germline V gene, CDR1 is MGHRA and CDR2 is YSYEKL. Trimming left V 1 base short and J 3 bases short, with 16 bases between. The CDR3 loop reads CASSQAPFRGPNQPQHF. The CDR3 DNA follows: TGCGCCAGCAGCCAAGCCCCTTTCCGAGGGCCCAATCAGCCCCAGCATTTT.

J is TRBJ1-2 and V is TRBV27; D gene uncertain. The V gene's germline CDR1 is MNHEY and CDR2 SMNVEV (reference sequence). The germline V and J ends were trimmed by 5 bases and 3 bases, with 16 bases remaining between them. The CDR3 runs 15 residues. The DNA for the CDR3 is TGTGCCAGCAGTCCCGCGGGGAGCCGGCACTATGGCTACACCTTC. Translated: CASSPAGSRHYGYTF.

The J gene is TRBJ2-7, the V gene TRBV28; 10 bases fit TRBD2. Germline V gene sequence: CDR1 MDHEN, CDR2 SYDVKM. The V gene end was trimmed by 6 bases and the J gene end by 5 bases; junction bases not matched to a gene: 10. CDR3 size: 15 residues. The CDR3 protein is CASSRRGLAMDEQYF. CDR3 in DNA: TGTGCCAGCAGCCGACGGGGACTAGCGATGGACGAGCAGTACTTC.

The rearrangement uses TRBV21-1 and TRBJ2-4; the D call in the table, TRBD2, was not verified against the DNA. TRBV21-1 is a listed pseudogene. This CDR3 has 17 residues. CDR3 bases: TGTGCCAGCAGCAAGGCGGGACCCCGTGGGCCCAAAAACATTCAGTACTTC. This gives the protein CASSKAGPRGPKNIQYF.